This TCR beta chain was documented in a study of CD4 and CD8 cells across lung adenocarcinoma regions. CDR1 is MRHNA and CDR2 is SNTAGT in the germline V gene. CDR3 length: 14 amino acids. After removal of 6 bases from V and 6 bases from J, the junction contained 5 bases not matched to a gene. The table lists this clonotype with a few counts. The patients had localized lung adenocarcinoma, a non-small cell subtype. TCRdb called the PCR reads again in MiXCR, with one record for every CDR3 protein. In the table there are under 4,500 distinct CDR3 sequences, around 60% of which are singletons. The clonotype originates from a female donor with lung adenocarcinoma. The CD4 and CD8 labels of this study may be unreliable. The sequenced material came from CD4+ T cells from the center of a lung tumor. The chain employs TRBV6-4 and TRBJ2-2; TRBD2 aligns across 9 bases. The CDR3 DNA reads TGTGCCAGCAGAATAGCGGGAGAAGCCGGGGAGCTGTTTTTT. Translated, it gives CASRIAGEAGELFF.